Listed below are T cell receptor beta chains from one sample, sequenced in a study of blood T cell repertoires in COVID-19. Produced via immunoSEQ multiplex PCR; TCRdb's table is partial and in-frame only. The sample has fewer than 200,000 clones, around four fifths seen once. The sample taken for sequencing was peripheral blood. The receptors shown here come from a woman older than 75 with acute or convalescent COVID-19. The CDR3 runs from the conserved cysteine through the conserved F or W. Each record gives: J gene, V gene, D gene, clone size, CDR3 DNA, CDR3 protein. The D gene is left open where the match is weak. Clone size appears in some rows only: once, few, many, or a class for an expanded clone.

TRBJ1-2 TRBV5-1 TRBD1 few TGCGCCAGCAGCAAAGGGGACAGGGGCTATGGCTACACCTTC CASSKGDRGYGYTF
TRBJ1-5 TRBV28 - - TGTGCCAGCAGTTTCGACACCACTAGGGTGAATCAGCCCCAGCATTTT CASSFDTTRVNQPQHF
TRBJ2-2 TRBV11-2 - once TGTGCCAGCGCCCCTGTGCGGACCGGGGAGCTGTTTTTT CASAPVRTGELFF
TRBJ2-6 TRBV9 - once TGTGCCAGCAGCTTCAGCGACTCTGGGGCCAACGTCCTGACTTTC CASSFSDSGANVLTF
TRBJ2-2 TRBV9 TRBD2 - TGTGCCAGCAGCCAGACTAGCGGGAACACCGGGGAGCTGTTTTTT CASSQTSGNTGELFF
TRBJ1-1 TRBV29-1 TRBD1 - TGCAGCGTTGAAGATAGGGACAGGGAAGCTTTCTTT CSVEDRDREAFF
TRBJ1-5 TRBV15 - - TGTGCCACCAGCAGAGGGGCAGAAGCGGGCAATCAGCCCCAGCATTTT CATSRGAEAGNQPQHF
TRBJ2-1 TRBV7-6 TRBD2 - TGTGCCAGCAGCTTAGCCTCCGGGACTAGCGGGGCCGGGGCAAGGCAGTTCTTC CASSLASGTSGAGARQFF
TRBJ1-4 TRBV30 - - TGTGCCTGGAGTGTATTCCCGCAGGGTAATGAAAAACTGTTTTTT CAWSVFPQGNEKLFF
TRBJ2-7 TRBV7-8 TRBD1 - TGTGCCAGCAGCTCTCGACAGGGGTGGGGCGAGCAGTACTTC CASSSRQGWGEQYF
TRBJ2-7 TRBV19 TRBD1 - TGTGCCAGTAGTATAGGCAGGGGGCGAACAGGCGAGCAGTACTTC CASSIGRGRTGEQYF
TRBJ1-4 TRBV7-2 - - TGTGCCAGCAACGGCGGCCCGGGGGCAACTAATGAAAAACTGTTTTTT CASNGGPGATNEKLFF
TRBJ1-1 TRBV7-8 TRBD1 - TGTGCCAGCAGCTTAGCGGGACAGTGGGACACTGAAGCTTTCTTT CASSLAGQWDTEAFF
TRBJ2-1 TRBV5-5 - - TGTGCCAGCAGCTTGGGACAGCTACAAAAGCAGTTCTTC CASSLGQLQKQFF